Below, 10 T cell receptor beta chains from the same sample are listed, as sequenced in a study of Graves' ophthalmopathy and Graves' hyperthyroidism (dated by TCRdb to the late 2010s). Instrument used: Illumina HiSeq 2000. TCR beta CDR3 regions were amplified from RNA transcripts for repertoire sequencing. The first round of RT-PCR was done with HTBI primers and the Qiagen OneStep RT-PCR kit, and was followed by a second round of multiplex PCR, then size selection and purification. The public sequencing data were trimmed at Q25 with fastp and processed into clonotypes with MiXCR by TCRdb, which kept only in-frame beta chains. Every distinct CDR3 protein forms one entry, paired with its most common genes and DNA. The sample table holds about 700,000 distinct CDR3 sequences, of which 35% to 50% were seen once. 44% of the sample is held by the ten biggest clonotypes. The specimen sequenced was peripheral blood. The receptors originated from an adult man with Graves' ophthalmopathy.

This sequence joins TRBV12-3 or TRBV12-4 and TRBJ1-1; possibly TRBD1 for D (6 bases). The CDR3 extends over 14 amino acids. With 6 bases removed from V and 3 bases from J, the gap between germline ends came to 14 bases. CDR3 nucleotides: TGTGCCAGCAGCCCGGGGGCTATGGACACTGAAGCTTTCTTT. Translating it yields CASSPGAMDTEAFF.

Regarding this clonotype: The CDR3 does not end in the conserved phenylalanine or tryptophan, so this is likely a read error. No DNA is shown, since the ends of the CDR3 on it are uncertain; the CDR3 is the one TCRdb lists. The rearrangement joins TRBV19 to TRBJ2-7. The CDR3 is 8 amino acids long, termini counted. Germline lookup yields CDR1 LNHDA and CDR2 SQIVND (reference sequence). The CDR3 here is CASSTAVG.

There are a few counts of this clonotype. The chain links TRBV5-6 to TRBJ2-7, with D unclear. CDR3 size: 15 residues. Germline V lookup: CDR1 SGHDT, CDR2 YYEEEE. V was trimmed by 0 bases and J by 1 base, leaving 11 bases between them. In DNA form, the CDR3 reads TGTGCCAGCAGCTTGGACGGGTTCGGTTCCTACGAGCAGTACTTC. It encodes CASSLDGFGSYEQYF.

The chain has TRBV6-1 and TRBJ1-2; D remains ambiguous. The CDR3 length is 13 residues. The germline V gene encodes CDR1 MNHNS and CDR2 SASEGT. Trimming pared 5 bases from V and 5 bases from J, leaving 12 bases between. The CDR3 protein is CASSLGHQYGYTF. Here the CDR3 DNA reads TGTGCCAGCAGTTTGGGCCACCAATATGGCTACACCTTC.

V and J are TRBV11-2 and TRBJ2-7; D might be TRBD2 (5 bases). The CDR3 loop spans 14 amino acids. The V and J ends lost 5 bases and 7 bases respectively, with 18 bases between them. CDR1 is SGHAT, CDR2 FQNNGV, per germline. CDR3 residues: CASSPTVYQREQYF. For the CDR3, the DNA is TGTGCCAGCAGCCCCACCGTATACCAGCGGGAGCAGTACTTC.

This clonotype occurred once. Relative to the germline gene, one junction end is altered; a read error may explain this. The chain uses TRBV7-9 and TRBJ2-7, with 7 bases that match TRBD2. Germline CDR1 and CDR2: SEHNR and FQNEAQ (reference sequence). The CDR3 has 13 amino acids. CDR3 in amino acids: CASSLWWDYEQHF. The DNA of the CDR3 is TGTGCCAGCAGCTTATGGTGGGACTACGAGCAGCACTTC. The complete variable domain, with remaining parts taken from reference TRBV7-9 and TRBJ2-7, reads DTGVSQNPRHKITKRGQNVTFRCDPISEHNRLYWYRQTLGQGPEFLTYFQNEAQLEKSRLLSDRFSAERPKGSFSTLEIQRTEQGDSAMYLCASSLWWDYEQHFGPGTRLTVT.

The table lists this clonotype with a few counts. The chain carries TRBV5-8 and TRBJ1-5; TRBD1 is a possible D gene (6 bases). Germline V CDR1 and CDR2: SGHTS, YDEGEE. This CDR3 has 13 amino acids. V was clipped by 1 base and J by 9 bases, with 11 bases between them. The CDR3 DNA reads TGTGCCAGCAGCTTGAACAGGGAAGCGCCCCAGCATTTT. Protein: CASSLNREAPQHF.

The J gene is TRBJ1-4, the V gene TRBV5-1; a weak D match, TRBD1 (5 bases). Trimming took 4 bases from V and 6 from J, leaving 13 bases between them. CDR1 and CDR2 from the germline V gene are SGHRS and YFSETQ. The CDR3 consists of 14 residues. The CDR3 sequence: CASSLGGLDEKLFF. In DNA, the CDR3 is TGCGCCAGCAGCCTGGGGGGTTTGGATGAAAAACTGTTTTTT.

This clonotype was recorded many times. The rearrangement uses TRBV29-1 and TRBJ2-5; no clear D. Germline V gene lookup returns CDR1 SQVTM and CDR2 ANQGSEA. The CDR3 is 13 residues long. V was cut by 1 base and J by 3 bases, with 9 bases left in between. CDR3 region: CSVEVQAKETQYF. The CDR3 DNA reads TGCAGCGTTGAAGTGCAGGCTAAAGAGACCCAGTACTTC.

The J gene is TRBJ2-1, the V gene TRBV11-2; 8 nucleotides align to TRBD2. The CDR3 has 14 amino acids. V was pared by 6 bases and J by 9 bases, with 10 bases of the junction left unmatched. The germline CDR1 and CDR2 sequences are SGHAT and FQNNGV. The chain's CDR3 is CASSSLAGWGEQFF. In DNA form, the CDR3 reads TGTGCCAGCAGTTCTCTAGCGGGTTGGGGTGAGCAGTTCTTC. The full variable domain, with the rest looked up from reference TRBV11-2 and TRBJ2-1, is EAGVAQSPRYKIIEKRQSVAFWCNPISGHATLYWYQQILGQGPKLLIQFQNNGVVDDSQLPKDRFSAERLKGVDSTLKIQPAKLEDSAVYLCASSSLAGWGEQFFGPGTRLTVL.